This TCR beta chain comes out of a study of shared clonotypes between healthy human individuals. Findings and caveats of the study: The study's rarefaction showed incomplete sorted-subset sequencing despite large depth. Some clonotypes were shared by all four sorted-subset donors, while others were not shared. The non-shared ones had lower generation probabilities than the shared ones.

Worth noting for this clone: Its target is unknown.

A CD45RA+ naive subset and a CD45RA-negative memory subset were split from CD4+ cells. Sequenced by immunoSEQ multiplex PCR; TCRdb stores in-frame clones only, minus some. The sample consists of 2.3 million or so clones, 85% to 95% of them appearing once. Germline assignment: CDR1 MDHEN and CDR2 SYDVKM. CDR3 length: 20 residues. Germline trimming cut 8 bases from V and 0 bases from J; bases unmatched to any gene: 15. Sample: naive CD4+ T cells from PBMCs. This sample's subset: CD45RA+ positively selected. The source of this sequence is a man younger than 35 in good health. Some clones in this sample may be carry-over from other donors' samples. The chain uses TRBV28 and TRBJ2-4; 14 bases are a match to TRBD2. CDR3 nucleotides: TGTGCCAGCGGGGGGCTAGCGACTAGCGGGAGGGCACTAGCCAAAAACATTCAGTACTTC. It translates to CASGGLATSGRALAKNIQYF.